The next 21 T cell receptor beta chains were all read from a single sample in a study of T cells after yellow fever vaccination. From the 5' RACE reads, TCRdb called clonotypes with MiXCR, one entry per CDR3 protein. The sample carries 95,000 to 150,000 distinct CDR3 sequences, roughly 15% recorded once. Specimen: CD8+ T cells sorted from PBMCs, collected 5 days after the yellow fever booster vaccination. The receptors come from a man between 18 and 35 years old who received the YFV17D yellow fever vaccine.

This clonotype showed up just once. The chain combines TRBV28 with TRBJ1-2; 12 bases align to TRBD1. Germline V gene data show CDR1 as MDHEN and CDR2 as SYDVKM. J lost 7 bases, V lost 4 bases, and 4 bases had no gene match. The CDR3 has 14 amino acids. CDR3 bases: TGTGCCAGCAGTTCAGGGACAGGGGGCAGTGGCTACACCTTC. It codes for CASSSGTGGSGYTF.

V and J are TRBV20-1 and TRBJ2-3, with 10 nucleotides matching TRBD2. Per germline, CDR1 DFQATT and CDR2 SNEGSKA (reference sequence). J was trimmed by 5 bases and V by 3 bases; bases with no gene match: 8. The CDR3 spans 15 residues. CDR3 sequence: CSARQRGGLVDTQYF. CDR3 DNA: TGCAGTGCTAGGCAGCGGGGGGGCCTAGTAGATACGCAGTATTTT.

This clonotype was seen more than once but under ten times. The chain employs TRBV9 and TRBJ2-1, with 7 positions matching TRBD1. The V gene's germline CDR1 is SGDLS and CDR2 YYNGEE. The CDR3 is made up of 13 amino acids. With V trimmed by 3 bases and J by 9 bases, 6 bases remained unmatched. The CDR3 nucleotides read TGTGCCAGCAGCGAAGGGGGCGGAACTGAGCAGTTCTTC. It specifies CASSEGGGTEQFF.

The rearrangement links TRBV4-2 to TRBJ2-2, with 12 positions matching TRBD2. The germline gives CDR1 LGHNA, CDR2 YNFKEQ. The CDR3 consists of 20 residues. V was pared by 4 bases and J by 7 bases, with 19 bases of the junction left unmatched. In DNA, the CDR3 is TGTGCCAGCAGCCCCCCCGACGCACTAGCGGGGGGCCCTTCGAGCGGGGAGCTGTTTTTT. This codes for CASSPPDALAGGPSSGELFF.

CDR3 DNA sequence: TGTGCCAGCAGTTTTCTTCTCGGGGGGGCGAATGAGCAGTTCTTC. Its protein product is CASSFLLGGANEQFF. This sequence joins TRBV28 and TRBJ2-1; 8 nucleotides align to TRBD2. V gave up 3 bases and J gave up 7 bases; unmatched junction bases: 8. This CDR3 comprises 15 residues. Germline V gene data show CDR1 as MDHEN and CDR2 as SYDVKM.

In its sample, this clonotype was seen a few times. CDR3 in DNA: TGTGCCAAAAGTGTCCACACCCAGTTCTTC. This codes for CAKSVHTQFF. The J gene is TRBJ2-1, the V gene TRBV6-5; D ambiguous. Germline V lookup: CDR1 MNHEY, CDR2 SVGAGI. This CDR3 comprises 10 residues. The ends were cut back, 10 bases at V and 13 bases at J, with 14 bases in the middle.

By share, this clonotype ranks as medium-sized. J is TRBJ2-2 and V is TRBV5-1, with a possible D match to TRBD2 (6 bases). The CDR3 runs to 14 residues. V was cut by 2 bases and J by 2 bases, with 7 bases left in between. The V gene's germline CDR1 is SGHRS and CDR2 YFSETQ. CDR3 sequence (DNA): TGCGCCAGCAGCTTAGGGACTAACACCGGGGAGCTGTTTTTT. Its protein product is CASSLGTNTGELFF.

The chain carries TRBV6-5 and TRBJ1-2; 7 nucleotides line up with TRBD1. With 11 bases clipped from V and 6 bases from J, the junction kept 9 bases outside the gene matches. Germline CDR1 MNHEY, CDR2 SVGAGI. The CDR3 has 12 amino acids. The chain's CDR3 is CASRDRRNGYTF. The DNA of the CDR3 is TGTGCCTCCCGGGACAGACGAAATGGCTACACCTTC.

This clonotype showed up just a few times. The chain combines TRBV13 with TRBJ2-7; no definite D call. This CDR3 is built from 12 residues. Germline CDR1 reads PRHDT; CDR2 reads FYEKMQ (reference sequence). The V end was cut by 1 base, the J end by 7 bases, with 8 bases between. The chain's CDR3 is CASSLEGKEQYV. Written as DNA, the CDR3 is TGTGCCAGCAGCTTAGAGGGAAAGGAGCAGTACGTC.

The chain combines TRBV27 with TRBJ2-5; tentatively, D is TRBD2 (6 bases). CDR1 and CDR2 (germline): MNHEY, SMNVEV (reference sequence). Trimming stripped 5 bases from V and 4 bases from J, with 11 bases between. There are 13 residues in the CDR3. CDR3 in amino acids: CASSGLGGETQYF. Written as DNA, the CDR3 is TGTGCCAGCAGTGGCCTCGGGGGAGAGACCCAGTACTTC.

This clonotype was observed a few times. V and J are TRBV4-3 and TRBJ1-1; D is unresolved. The CDR3 has 14 residues. From germline, CDR1 is LGHNA and CDR2 YSLEER. Trimming left V 1 base short and J 4 bases short, with 10 bases between. CDR3 protein: CASSQVSDGTEAFF. CDR3 DNA: TGCGCCAGCAGCCAAGTATCGGACGGCACTGAAGCTTTCTTT.

There are a few counts of this clonotype. The J gene is TRBJ1-1, the V gene TRBV3-1; possible D gene TRBD1, 6 bases. Germline-derived CDR1 and CDR2 are LGHDT and YNNKEL (reference sequence). The CDR3 has 16 residues. Trimming cost V 1 base and J 5 bases, with 17 bases left between them. CDR3 in amino acids: CASSQVRQGRRTEAFF. CDR3 DNA: TGTGCCAGCAGCCAAGTACGTCAGGGGCGTCGTACTGAAGCTTTCTTT.

The chain carries TRBV7-2 and TRBJ2-3, with D possibly TRBD2 on 6 matching bases. This CDR3 region has 11 residues. Germline values: CDR1 SGHTA, CDR2 FQGNSA. V lost 8 bases, J lost 9 bases, and 12 bases lay in between. The CDR3 region has the DNA TGTGCCAGCTTTTGGGGGAGGACGCAGTATTTT. Amino acid sequence: CASFWGRTQYF.

The rearrangement links TRBV7-9 to TRBJ2-7; TRBD1 matches at 11 bases. The CDR3 is 14 residues long. Losses at the gene ends were 5 bases for V and 6 bases for J; bases not matched to a gene: 6. Germline CDR1 is SEHNR and CDR2 is FQNEAQ (reference sequence). In DNA, the CDR3 is TGTGCCAGCAGCCCCCGGACAGGGGGCCCCGAGCAGTACGTC. Protein sequence: CASSPRTGGPEQYV.

This clonotype has only a few counts. The chain carries TRBV6-2 or TRBV6-3 and TRBJ1-4, with no clear D. This CDR3 is 14 amino acids long. V shed 1 base and J shed 8 bases, with 11 bases lying between them. Germline V gene lookup returns CDR1 MNHEY and CDR2 SVGEGT. The CDR3 DNA is TGTGCCAGCAGTTACTACAGACCACCAGAAAAACTGTTTTTT. This encodes CASSYYRPPEKLFF.

This clonotype was picked up a small number of times. This sequence joins TRBV5-1 and TRBJ2-5; a possible D gene is TRBD1 (6 bases). In germline, CDR1 is SGHRS, CDR2 YFSETQ. The CDR3 consists of 15 residues. Trimming removed 3 bases at V and 1 base at J, with 13 bases between. CDR3 in amino acids: CASSSPGQPQETQYF. Written as DNA, the CDR3 is TGCGCCAGCAGCTCACCGGGACAACCCCAAGAGACCCAGTACTTC.

The table lists this clonotype with a few counts. V and J are TRBV20-1 and TRBJ2-7; possibly TRBD2 for D (6 bases). The ends were cut back, 0 bases at V and 0 bases at J, with 12 bases in the middle. Germline-derived CDR1 and CDR2 are DFQATT and SNEGSKA (reference sequence). The CDR3 covers 15 residues. The CDR3 DNA reads as TGCAGTGCTAGAGAATGGGGGGTGAGCTCCTACGAGCAGTACGTC. Amino acids: CSAREWGVSSYEQYV.

This clonotype was seen ten or more times. The chain is built from TRBV24-1 and TRBJ2-3; 11 bases are shared with TRBD1. This CDR3 is built from 13 residues. With V trimmed by 9 bases and J by 4 bases, 2 bases remained unmatched. The germline V gene has CDR1 KGHDR and CDR2 SFDVKD. The CDR3 is CATEGQGADTQYF. For the CDR3, the DNA is TGTGCCACCGAGGGACAGGGGGCAGATACGCAGTATTTT.

A few counts support this clonotype. The V call is TRBV5-1, the J call TRBJ1-2; 7 nucleotides line up with TRBD1. CDR3 length equals 14 residues. Trimming at V came to 4 bases and at J to 4 bases, leaving 7 bases not matched to a gene. CDR1 SGHRS and CDR2 YFSETQ come from the germline V gene. In DNA form, the CDR3 reads TGCGCCAGCAGCGTTCAGGGGGTCGGCTATGGCTACACCTTC. Encoded protein: CASSVQGVGYGYTF.

The rearrangement links TRBV6-5 to TRBJ1-1; D may be TRBD1 (6 bases). Germline-derived CDR1 and CDR2 are MNHEY and SVGAGI. The CDR3 is 15 residues long. Trimming left V 6 bases short and J 4 bases short, with 18 bases between. The CDR3 is CASSLIAGGATEAFF. The CDR3 DNA reads as TGTGCCAGCAGCCTAATAGCGGGGGGGGCCACTGAAGCTTTCTTT.

This clonotype was seen repeatedly, ten times or more. The chain combines TRBV28 with TRBJ2-2; no reliable D call. V lost 2 bases and J lost 1, with 11 bases in between. The CDR3 is 16 amino acids. Germline V gives CDR1 MDHEN, CDR2 SYDVKM. This CDR3 is CASSLASALNTGELFF. In nucleotides, the CDR3 is TGTGCCAGCAGTTTAGCCTCCGCGTTGAACACCGGGGAGCTGTTTTTT.